The clone carrying this T cell receptor (beta chain) has only a few counts. The antigen remains undetermined. Time point denoted: persistent/refractory GD, antithyroid drugs over 5 years with positive TRAb. Preparation of the TCR library used RNA extracted from PBMCs. Tubes containing EDTA received 7 to 10 milliliters of drawn peripheral blood. Sequencing libraries for TCR beta were prepared with iRepertoire HTBI primers and Arm-PCR of CDR3 regions. MiXCR was run by TCRdb on the multiplex PCR reads, yielding one entry per CDR3 protein. This table has roughly 470,000 distinct CDR3 sequences, around 20% appearing once. This specimen comes from a study of regulatory T cells in long-lasting Graves disease. Study background: A definition of persistent Graves' disease required over 5 years of antithyroid drugs plus positive TSH receptor antibodies. Study-level results: Persistent patients had more shared public clonotypes (fewer than 3,000) than new patients (around 950). TRBV28, TRBJ1-2 and TRBJ2-5 were segments that persistent disease favored.

Per germline, CDR1 SEHNR and CDR2 FQNEAQ (reference sequence). This CDR3 region has 17 residues. After removal of 0 bases from V and 4 bases from J, the junction contained 10 bases not matched to a gene. This TCR was recovered from a female donor with Graves disease. The sequencing here drew on peripheral blood mononuclear cells (PBMCs), taken when the disease was refractory, from a patient treated with antithyroid drugs. The chain is built from TRBV7-9 and TRBJ2-7; 9 nucleotides align to TRBD2. The CDR3: CASSLAWGTSRGYEQYF. CDR3 coding DNA: TGTGCCAGCAGCTTAGCGTGGGGGACTAGCAGGGGGTACGAGCAGTACTTC.